This T cell receptor beta chain was sequenced during a study of T-cell reconstitution after alpha-beta-depleted transplantation in children. This clonotype was observed many times. What it binds is not known. Study-wide results and caveats: Most T-cell counts and diversity one year after the transplant came from T cells that were newly produced. Where alpha-beta T cells came from about two months after transplant was reportedly several hundred expanded graft clones. Surviving recipient T cells and intrathymic progenitors accounted for some patients' high TCRbeta diversity at day 60.

TCRbeta library preparation incorporated unique molecular identifiers. TCRdb re-derived calls from the PCR reads in MiXCR, one entry per CDR3 protein. The profile shows around 800,000 distinct CDR3 sequences, approximately 15% of them singletons. The length of the CDR3 is 16 residues. Between the trimmed V and J ends, which lost 0 bases and 1 base, there was a span of 12 bases. CDR1 MNHEY and CDR2 SVGAGI come from the germline V gene. The chain carries TRBV6-5 and TRBJ1-1; TRBD1 is a possible D gene (6 bases). The sequence was obtained from a male patient younger than 18 who had a stem cell transplant for acute lymphoblastic leukemia, so the T cells may come from the graft donor. The sequencing here drew on PBMCs, mostly from graft donor cells, taken 360 days after TCRalphabeta/CD19-depleted stem cell transplant. The CDR3, as DNA: TGTGCCAGCAGTTACTCGGGGCAGGGGTCGAACACTGAAGCTTTCTTT. This codes for CASSYSGQGSNTEAFF.